The clone carrying this T cell receptor beta chain appeared a few times. The sample is drawn from a study of blood T cells in healthy people across ages. Then a second PCR, running about 7 to 11 cycles, was carried out with a sample-barcoded 5' primer and a J-beta primer mix. MiXCR, applied by TCRdb to the 5' RACE reads, yields one record per CDR3 protein. The table has 850,000 to 1,300,000 distinct CDR3 sequences, 40% to 50% seen once; the top ten hold approximately 17%. Trimming left V 11 bases short and J 0 bases short, with 15 bases between. Germline V CDR1 and CDR2: ENHRY, SYGVKD. This CDR3 is built from 14 residues.

This clonotype was sampled from a woman in her sixties or seventies in good health. V usage is TRBV10-3 and J usage is TRBJ2-3, with D possibly being TRBD2 (5 bases). Sequenced sample: blood. CDR3 sequence (DNA): TGTGCCGTCGAGGGAGATTCTAGCACAGATACGCAGTATTTT. Protein sequence: CAVEGDSSTDTQYF.